The 27 T cell receptor beta chains below were found in one sample sequenced in a study of blood T cell repertoires in COVID-19 (dated by TCRdb to the early 2020s). The library relied on the immunoSEQ multiplex PCR assay. The clones in this table, taken by TCRdb from immuneACCESS, are in-frame only. Not every clone is retained; where verified, under half of the shortfall comes from an unresolved V gene, and the cause of the rest is unknown. This sample gives 150,000 to 190,000 clones in total; about 81% of them show up just once. Jointly, the top ten make up approximately 7.3% of the sample. The sample consisted of PBMCs or T cells enriched from blood (not recorded which). The receptors stem from a man aged 50 to 59 who had recovered from COVID-19.

The chain couples TRBV19 to TRBJ1-5; the match to TRBD1 covers 8 bases. Germline CDR1 reads LNHDA; CDR2 reads SQIVND (reference sequence). J gave up 5 bases and V 4 bases, and 4 bases lay outside the gene matches. The CDR3 extends over 14 amino acids. The chain's CDR3 is CASSNRGYDQPQHF. The CDR3 DNA is TGTGCCAGTAGTAACAGGGGGTATGATCAGCCCCAGCATTTT.

This clone showed up just a few times. This sequence joins TRBV7-2 and TRBJ1-6; TRBD1 matches 8 bases. Unmatched junction bases numbered 0, after V lost 1 base and J lost 4 bases. The CDR3 spans 15 residues. The germline V gene has CDR1 SGHTA and CDR2 FQGNSA. The CDR3 DNA follows: TGTGCCAGCAGCTTAGGGACAGGGTATAATTCACCCCTCCACTTT. The encoded protein is CASSLGTGYNSPLHF.

The chain recombines TRBV3-1 (or the pseudogene TRBV3-2) with TRBJ1-1; tentative D call: TRBD1 (6 bases). Germline-derived CDR1 and CDR2 are LGHDT and YNNKEL (reference sequence). This CDR3 has 14 amino acids. The V gene lost 1 base and the J gene lost 4 bases, with 10 bases spanning the gap. CDR3 in DNA: TGTGCCAGCAGCCAAGTATCAGGGGCCACTGAAGCTTTCTTT. This gives the protein CASSQVSGATEAFF.

This chain uses TRBV19 with TRBJ1-1; D is unresolved. The V gene's germline CDR1 is LNHDA and CDR2 SQIVND (reference sequence). Trimming took 8 bases from V and 1 from J, leaving 20 bases between them. This CDR3 is 16 amino acids long. CDR3 DNA sequence: TGTGCCAGTGCAGCGGCTACCCTGATAAAGAACACTGAAGCTTTCTTT. Its translation: CASAAATLIKNTEAFF.

V is TRBV30 and J is TRBJ2-7; 8 positions agree with TRBD2. This CDR3 has 13 amino acids. The germline V gene encodes CDR1 GTSNPN and CDR2 SVGIG (reference sequence). The V gene end was trimmed by 2 bases and the J gene end by 7 bases; junction bases not matched to a gene: 7. The CDR3 sequence: CAWSWASGGEQYF. Here the CDR3 DNA reads TGTGCCTGGAGTTGGGCGAGCGGGGGTGAGCAGTACTTC.

This chain connects TRBV25-1 to TRBJ2-1, with 13 bases fitting TRBD2. Germline CDR1 reads MGHDK; CDR2 reads SYGVNS. Trimming at V came to 5 bases and at J to 6 bases, leaving 4 bases not matched to a gene. The CDR3 consists of 15 residues. CDR3 protein: CASSKLAGGRNEQFF. In nucleotides, the CDR3 is TGTGCCAGCAGTAAACTAGCGGGGGGGCGCAATGAGCAGTTCTTC.

This clone was seen once. The V call is TRBV5-1, the J call TRBJ1-1, with TRBD1 as a possible D gene (6 bases). CDR3 length: 14 residues. Germline V gene data show CDR1 as SGHRS and CDR2 as YFSETQ. Trimming took off 5 bases at V and 7 bases at J, with 18 bases between the two ends. CDR3 residues: CASSRDMGAVEAFF. Here the CDR3 DNA reads TGCGCCAGCAGTAGGGACATGGGGGCCGTTGAAGCTTTCTTT. Filled out from reference TRBV5-1 and TRBJ1-1, the complete variable domain reads KAGVTQTPRYLIKTRGQQVTLSCSPISGHRSVSWYQQTPGQGLQFLFEYFSETQRNKGNFPGRFSGRQFSNSRSEMNVSTLELGDSALYLCASSRDMGAVEAFFGQGTRLTVV.

This sequence joins TRBV3-1 (or the pseudogene TRBV3-2) and TRBJ2-7; maybe TRBD2 (5 bases). The CDR3 consists of 16 residues. The V gene lost 0 bases and the J gene lost 1 base, with 13 bases spanning the gap. Looked up from germline, CDR1 is LGHDT and CDR2 is YNNKEL (reference sequence). CDR3 protein: CASSQDPTGRSYEQYF. The CDR3, as DNA: TGTGCCAGCAGCCAAGACCCGACTGGGAGATCCTACGAGCAGTACTTC.

The chain uses TRBV19 and TRBJ1-3; D might be TRBD1 (6 bases). In germline, CDR1 is LNHDA, CDR2 SQIVND (reference sequence). Deletions cut 3 bases from V and 0 bases from J, with 9 bases between. CDR3 size: 15 residues. CDR3 sequence reads: CASSMTGSSGNTIYF. The CDR3 nucleotides are TGTGCCAGTAGTATGACAGGCAGCTCTGGAAACACCATATATTTT.

This chain uses TRBV2 with TRBJ1-5; a possible D gene is TRBD1 (5 bases). The CDR3 totals 16 residues. Trimming left V 2 bases short and J 6 bases short, with 17 bases between. CDR1 is SNHLY and CDR2 is FYNNEI in the germline V gene. CDR3 protein: CASSELSQGIGQPQHF. CDR3 bases: TGTGCCAGCAGTGAACTGAGCCAGGGTATCGGTCAGCCCCAGCATTTT.

The genes are TRBV7-3 and TRBJ2-6, with a possible D match to TRBD2 (5 bases). The germline gives CDR1 SGHTA, CDR2 FQGTGA. This CDR3 region has 17 residues. Deletions cut 1 base from V and 1 base from J, with 11 bases between. The CDR3 loop reads CASSLNPRGSGANVLTF. CDR3 in DNA: TGTGCCAGCAGCTTAAACCCCCGCGGGTCTGGGGCCAACGTCCTGACTTTC.

The chain links TRBV27 to TRBJ2-7; tentative D call: TRBD1 (7 bases). V was pared by 7 bases and J by 4 bases, with 20 bases between. The length of the CDR3 is 15 residues. Germline V gene data show CDR1 as MNHEY and CDR2 as SMNVEV (reference sequence). CDR3 nucleotide sequence: TGTGCCAGCACCCCCCAGGCAGGGGGGTCTTACGAGCAGTACTTC. This sequence encodes CASTPQAGGSYEQYF.

V and J are TRBV7-9 and TRBJ1-1; D is uncertain. The CDR3 loop spans 14 amino acids. Germline loops: CDR1 SEHNR, CDR2 FQNEAQ (reference sequence). V was cut by 1 base and J by 6 bases, with 12 bases left in between. CDR3 nucleotide sequence: TGTGCCAGCAGCTTAGATGGAGGTCAGGCTGAAGCTTTCTTT. It yields the protein CASSLDGGQAEAFF.

This chain uses TRBV11-3 with TRBJ2-7; 11 nucleotides agree with TRBD1. Germline V gene data show CDR1 as SGHNT and CDR2 as YENEEA. Losses at the gene ends were 4 bases for V and 4 bases for J; bases not matched to a gene: 6. The CDR3 is made up of 15 amino acids. The CDR3 DNA reads as TGTGCCAGCAGCTCGGGACAGGGGGTCAAGTACGAGCAGTACTTC. Protein product: CASSSGQGVKYEQYF.

This clone was found a few times. This CDR3 reads CASSPLPGQGENYGYTF. The DNA of the CDR3 is TGTGCCAGCAGTCCCCTCCCAGGACAGGGGGAAAACTATGGCTACACCTTC. V gene TRBV2 combines with J gene TRBJ1-2; 10 bases line up with TRBD1. J gave up 2 bases and V 5 bases, and 11 bases lay outside the gene matches. CDR1 SNHLY and CDR2 FYNNEI come from the germline V gene. The CDR3 has 17 residues.

This clone was observed a few times. The rearrangement links TRBV19 to TRBJ1-4; 8 bases fit TRBD1. Germline V gene data show CDR1 as LNHDA and CDR2 as SQIVND (reference sequence). This CDR3 contains 16 residues. Trimming removed 5 bases from V and 0 bases from J; junction bases left unmatched: 5. CDR3 sequence (DNA): TGTGCCAGTAGTTCGACAGGGGTCTCAACTAATGAAAAACTGTTTTTT. This gives the protein CASSSTGVSTNEKLFF. The full variable domain, in which reference TRBV19 and TRBJ1-4 provide the parts outside the CDR3, is DGGITQSPKYLFRKEGQNVTLSCEQNLNHDAMYWYRQDPGQGLRLIYYSQIVNDFQKGDIAEGYSVSREKKESFPLTVTSAQKNPTAFYLCASSSTGVSTNEKLFFGSGTQLSVL.

This clone is a singleton in its sample. The chain employs TRBV19 and TRBJ1-5; possible D gene TRBD1, 5 bases. Trimming shortened V by 6 bases and J by 5 bases, and 20 bases separated the two germline ends. CDR1 is LNHDA, CDR2 SQIVND, per germline (reference sequence). This CDR3 has 16 residues. The CDR3 coding sequence is TGTGCCAGTAGCCGTAGGGGCACAATCGGAGATCAGCCCCAGCATTTT. Translating it yields CASSRRGTIGDQPQHF.

The genes are TRBV13 and TRBJ1-6; D is unclear. Trimming pared 5 bases from V and 6 bases from J, leaving 17 bases between. The length of the CDR3 is 16 residues. Looked up from germline, CDR1 is PRHDT and CDR2 is FYEKMQ (reference sequence). The CDR3 loop is CASSHWTLAGNSPLHF. CDR3 nucleotide sequence: TGTGCCAGCAGCCATTGGACTCTAGCGGGTAATTCACCCCTCCACTTT.

In DNA form, the CDR3 reads TGTGCCAGCAGTTATTTGAGGGGGCGGTACGAGCAGTACTTC. Its protein is CASSYLRGRYEQYF. The V call is TRBV6-5, the J call TRBJ2-7; 7 bases fit TRBD1. The CDR3 consists of 14 residues. Germline V gene lookup returns CDR1 MNHEY and CDR2 SVGAGI. V trimming: 3 bases; J trimming: 4 bases; junction bases outside the gene matches: 6.

The chain links TRBV30 to TRBJ1-5; no firm D call. Germline CDR1 GTSNPN, CDR2 SVGIG (reference sequence). The CDR3 covers 14 residues. Trimming cost V 3 bases and J 0 bases, with 9 bases left between them. CDR3 residues: CAWSSAVSNQPQHF. CDR3 sequence (DNA): TGTGCCTGGAGCTCAGCGGTTAGCAATCAGCCCCAGCATTTT.

The V and J genes are TRBV19 and TRBJ1-5; TRBD1 matches 8 bases. Germline lookup yields CDR1 LNHDA and CDR2 SQIVND (reference sequence). Trimming cost V 5 bases and J 8 bases; bases outside gene matches: 11. The CDR3 sequence is 15 residues long. The CDR3 here is CASSDDRGSRKPQHF. DNA of the CDR3: TGTGCCAGTAGTGATGACAGGGGTTCCCGAAAGCCCCAGCATTTT.

There are a few counts of this clone. V is TRBV7-8 and J is TRBJ1-5; 8 bases agree with TRBD1. The germline CDR1 and CDR2 sequences are SGHVS and FQNEAQ. The CDR3 runs 16 residues. The J segment lost 5 bases and the V segment lost 2 bases, leaving 8 bases of the junction unmatched. CDR3 in amino acids: CASSLLGAGGDQPQHF. The CDR3 coding sequence is TGTGCCAGCAGCTTATTGGGGGCAGGGGGCGATCAGCCCCAGCATTTT.

This clone was seen a handful of times. The rearrangement links TRBV4-1 to TRBJ1-5; TRBD1 matches 8 bases. V trimming: 4 bases; J trimming: 4 bases; junction bases outside the gene matches: 6. The CDR3 totals 15 residues. Germline CDR1 reads MGHRA; CDR2 reads YSYEKL. CDR3 coding DNA: TGCGCCAGCAGCCGCACGACAGGGGCAAATCAGCCCCAGCATTTT. Amino acid sequence: CASSRTTGANQPQHF.

This sequence joins TRBV5-4 and TRBJ2-3; TRBD1 matches 7 bases. V gave up 4 bases and J gave up 2 bases; unmatched junction bases: 4. The germline V gene has CDR1 SGHNT and CDR2 YYREEE (reference sequence). The CDR3 consists of 14 residues. This CDR3 reads CASSPGTDTDTQYF. DNA for the CDR3: TGTGCCAGCAGCCCTGGGACAGACACAGATACGCAGTATTTT.

The gene calls are TRBV7-9 and TRBJ1-5; no reliable D call. This CDR3 spans 13 amino acids. Germline lookup yields CDR1 SEHNR and CDR2 FQNEAQ (reference sequence). V was trimmed by 5 bases and J by 0 bases, leaving 5 bases between them. CDR3 region: CASSPNSNQPQHF. CDR3 nucleotide sequence: TGTGCCAGCAGCCCAAATAGCAATCAGCCCCAGCATTTT.

The chain joins TRBV7-9 to TRBJ2-3; TRBD1 agrees at 10 bases. Germline-derived CDR1 and CDR2 are SEHNR and FQNEAQ (reference sequence). The junction had 7 bases not matched to a gene; V was cut back by 5 bases and J by 8 bases. The length of the CDR3 is 14 residues. The DNA of the CDR3 is TGTGCCAGCAGCCCAGGACAGGGGGTGGGTACGCAGTATTTT. It is translated as CASSPGQGVGTQYF.

This chain connects TRBV6-1 to TRBJ2-3; 12 bases fit TRBD2. Germline loops: CDR1 MNHNS, CDR2 SASEGT. J gave up 5 bases and V 1 base, and 4 bases lay outside the gene matches. The CDR3 has 16 residues. The CDR3 region is CASSEVLAGGLDTQYF. Here the CDR3 DNA reads TGTGCCAGCAGTGAAGTCCTAGCGGGGGGGTTAGATACGCAGTATTTT.